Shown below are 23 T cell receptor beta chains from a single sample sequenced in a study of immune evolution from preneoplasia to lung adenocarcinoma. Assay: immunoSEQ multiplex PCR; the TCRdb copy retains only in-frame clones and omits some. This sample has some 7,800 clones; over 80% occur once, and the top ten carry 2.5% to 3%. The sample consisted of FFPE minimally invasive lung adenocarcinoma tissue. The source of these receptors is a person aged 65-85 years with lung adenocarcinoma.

The CDR3 is CSVGETGSKNIQYF. The DNA for the CDR3 is TGCAGCGTTGGAGAGACAGGGTCCAAAAACATTCAGTACTTC. The rearrangement uses TRBV29-1 and TRBJ2-4; 7 positions agree with TRBD1. CDR3 length: 14 residues. Losses at the gene ends were 4 bases for V and 2 bases for J; bases not matched to a gene: 5. Germline V gene data show CDR1 as SQVTM and CDR2 as ANQGSEA. Full variable domain (missing parts from reference TRBV29-1 and TRBJ2-4): SAVISQKPSRDICQRGTSLTIQCQVDSQVTMMFWYRQQPGQSLTLIATANQGSEATYESGFVIDKFPISRPNLTFSTLTVSNMSPEDSSIYLCSVGETGSKNIQYFGAGTRLSVL.

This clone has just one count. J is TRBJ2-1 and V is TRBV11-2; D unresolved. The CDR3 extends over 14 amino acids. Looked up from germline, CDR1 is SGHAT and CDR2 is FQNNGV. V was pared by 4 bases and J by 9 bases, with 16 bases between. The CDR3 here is CASSSQGSLGEQFF. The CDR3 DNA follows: TGTGCCAGCAGCTCTCAAGGTAGCCTGGGTGAGCAGTTCTTC.

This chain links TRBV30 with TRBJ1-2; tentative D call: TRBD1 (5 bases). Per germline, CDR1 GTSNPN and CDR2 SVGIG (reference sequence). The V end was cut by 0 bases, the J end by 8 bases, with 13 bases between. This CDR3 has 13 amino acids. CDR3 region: CAWSVSAGYGYTF. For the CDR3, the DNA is TGTGCCTGGAGTGTCTCGGCAGGGTACGGCTACACCTTC.

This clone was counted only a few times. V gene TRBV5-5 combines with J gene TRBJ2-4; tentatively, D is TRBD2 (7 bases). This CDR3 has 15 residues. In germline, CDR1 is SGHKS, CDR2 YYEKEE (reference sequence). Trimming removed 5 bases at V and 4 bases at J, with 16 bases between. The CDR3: CASRSEGGAKNIQYF. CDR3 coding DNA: TGTGCCAGCAGATCGGAAGGGGGGGCGAAAAACATTCAGTACTTC.

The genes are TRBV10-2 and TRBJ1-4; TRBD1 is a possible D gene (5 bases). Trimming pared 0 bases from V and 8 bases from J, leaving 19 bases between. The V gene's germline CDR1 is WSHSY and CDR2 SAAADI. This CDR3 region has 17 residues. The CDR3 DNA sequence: TGCGCCAGCAGTGAGTCAGGACATCGGACGGGGTACGAAAAACTGTTTTTT. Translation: CASSESGHRTGYEKLFF.

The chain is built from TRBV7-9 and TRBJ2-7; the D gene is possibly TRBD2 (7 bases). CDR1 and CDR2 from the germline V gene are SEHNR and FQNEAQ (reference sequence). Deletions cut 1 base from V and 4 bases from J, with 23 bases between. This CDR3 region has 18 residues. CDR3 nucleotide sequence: TGTGCCAGCAGCTTAGGACGTTTGCGCGGGAGAGGGGGATACGAGCAGTACTTC. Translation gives CASSLGRLRGRGGYEQYF.

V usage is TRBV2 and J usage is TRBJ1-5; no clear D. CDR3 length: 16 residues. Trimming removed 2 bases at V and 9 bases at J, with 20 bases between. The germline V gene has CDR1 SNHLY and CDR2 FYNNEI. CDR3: CASSETGVQTGGPQHF. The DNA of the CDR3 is TGTGCCAGCAGTGAAACCGGGGTCCAGACCGGAGGGCCCCAGCATTTT.

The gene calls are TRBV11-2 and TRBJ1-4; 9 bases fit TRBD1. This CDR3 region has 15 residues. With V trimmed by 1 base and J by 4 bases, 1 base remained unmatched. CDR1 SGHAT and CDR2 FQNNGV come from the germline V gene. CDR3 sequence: CASSLGDRDNEKLFF. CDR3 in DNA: TGTGCCAGCAGCTTAGGGGACAGGGATAATGAAAAACTGTTTTTT.

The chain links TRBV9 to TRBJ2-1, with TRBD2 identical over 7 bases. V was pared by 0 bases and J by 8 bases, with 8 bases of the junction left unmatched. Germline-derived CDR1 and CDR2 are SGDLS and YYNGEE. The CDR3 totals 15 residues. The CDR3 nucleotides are TGTGCCAGCAGCGTAGCGGGACTATCAAGCGATGAGCAGTTCTTC. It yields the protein CASSVAGLSSDEQFF.

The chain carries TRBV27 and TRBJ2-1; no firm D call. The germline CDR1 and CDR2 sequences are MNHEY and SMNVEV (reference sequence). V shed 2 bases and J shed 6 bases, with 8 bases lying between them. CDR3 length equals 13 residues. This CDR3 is CASSLRASNEQFF. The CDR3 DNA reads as TGTGCCAGCAGTTTACGGGCCTCCAATGAGCAGTTCTTC.

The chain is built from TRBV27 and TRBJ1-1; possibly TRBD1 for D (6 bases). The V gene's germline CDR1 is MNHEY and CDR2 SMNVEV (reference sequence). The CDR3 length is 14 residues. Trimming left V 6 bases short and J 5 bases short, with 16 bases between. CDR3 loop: CASRNRGAWTEAFF. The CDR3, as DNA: TGTGCCAGCAGAAATCGGGGGGCATGGACTGAAGCTTTCTTT.

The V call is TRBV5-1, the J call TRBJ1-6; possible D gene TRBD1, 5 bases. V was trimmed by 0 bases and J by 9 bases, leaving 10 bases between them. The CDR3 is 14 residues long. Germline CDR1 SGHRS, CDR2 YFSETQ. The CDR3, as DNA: TGCGCCAGCAGCTTGGAGGGGAGTGGTTCACCCCTCCACTTT. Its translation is CASSLEGSGSPLHF.

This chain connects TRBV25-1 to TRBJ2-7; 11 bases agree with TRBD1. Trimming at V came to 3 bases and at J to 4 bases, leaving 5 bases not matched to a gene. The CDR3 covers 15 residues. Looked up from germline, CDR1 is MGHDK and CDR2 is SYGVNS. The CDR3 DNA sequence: TGTGCCAGCAGTGACCCGGGACAGGGGGATTACGAGCAGTACTTC. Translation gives CASSDPGQGDYEQYF.

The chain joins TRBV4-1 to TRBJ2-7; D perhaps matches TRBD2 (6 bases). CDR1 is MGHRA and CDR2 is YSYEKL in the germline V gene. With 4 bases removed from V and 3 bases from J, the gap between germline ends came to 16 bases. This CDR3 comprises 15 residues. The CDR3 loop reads CASSPSPGGFYEQYF. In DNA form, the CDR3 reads TGCGCCAGCAGCCCATCCCCCGGGGGTTTCTACGAGCAGTACTTC.

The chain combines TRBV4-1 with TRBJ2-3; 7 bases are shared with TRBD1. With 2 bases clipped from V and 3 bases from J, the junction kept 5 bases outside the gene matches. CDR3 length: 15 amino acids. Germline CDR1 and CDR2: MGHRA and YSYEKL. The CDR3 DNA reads TGCGCCAGCAGCCAAACAGGGGTGCCTACAGATACGCAGTATTTT. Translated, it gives CASSQTGVPTDTQYF.

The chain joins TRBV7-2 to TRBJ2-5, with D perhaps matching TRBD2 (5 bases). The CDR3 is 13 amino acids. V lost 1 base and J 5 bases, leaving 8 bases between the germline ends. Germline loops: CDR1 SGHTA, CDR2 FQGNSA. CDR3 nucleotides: TGTGCCAGCAGCTTAGGTCGGGGTGAGACCCAGTACTTC. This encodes CASSLGRGETQYF.

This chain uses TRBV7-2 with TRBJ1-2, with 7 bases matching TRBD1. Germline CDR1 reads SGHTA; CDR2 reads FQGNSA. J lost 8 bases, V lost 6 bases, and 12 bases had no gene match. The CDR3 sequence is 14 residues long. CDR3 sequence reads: CASSFRDPQGGYTF. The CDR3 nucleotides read TGTGCCAGCAGTTTTAGGGACCCACAGGGGGGCTACACCTTC.

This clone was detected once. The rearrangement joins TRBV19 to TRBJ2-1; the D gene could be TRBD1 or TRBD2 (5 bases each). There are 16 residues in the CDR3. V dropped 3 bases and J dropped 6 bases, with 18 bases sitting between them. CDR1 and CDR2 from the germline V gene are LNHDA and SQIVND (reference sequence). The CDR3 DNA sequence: TGTGCCAGTAGTATTCGGATGACAGAGAGGGGCAATGAGCAGTTCTTC. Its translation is CASSIRMTERGNEQFF.

The CDR3 region is CASSPRDSADYGYTF. The DNA of the CDR3 is TGTGCCAGCTCACCACGGGACAGCGCGGACTATGGCTACACCTTC. The chain joins TRBV18 to TRBJ1-2, with TRBD1 matching 7 bases. The V and J ends lost 1 base and 3 bases, in that order; junction bases with no gene match: 5. This CDR3 comprises 15 residues. Germline CDR1 reads KGHSH; CDR2 reads LQKENI.

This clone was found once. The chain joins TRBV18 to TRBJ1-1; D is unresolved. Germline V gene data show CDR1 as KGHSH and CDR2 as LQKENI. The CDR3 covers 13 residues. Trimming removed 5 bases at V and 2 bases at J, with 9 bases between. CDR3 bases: TGTGCCAGCTCAGAGAACACCAACACTGAAGCTTTCTTT. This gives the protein CASSENTNTEAFF.

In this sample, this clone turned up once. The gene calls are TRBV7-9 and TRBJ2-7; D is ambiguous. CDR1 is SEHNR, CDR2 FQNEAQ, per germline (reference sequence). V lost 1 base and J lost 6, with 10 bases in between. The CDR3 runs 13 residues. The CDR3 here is CASSLDRLGEQYF. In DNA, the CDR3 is TGTGCCAGCAGCTTAGATAGGTTGGGCGAGCAGTACTTC.

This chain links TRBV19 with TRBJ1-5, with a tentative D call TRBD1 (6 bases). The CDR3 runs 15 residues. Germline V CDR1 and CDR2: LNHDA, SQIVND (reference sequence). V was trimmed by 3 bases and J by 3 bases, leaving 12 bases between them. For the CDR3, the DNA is TGTGCCAGTAGTATTAAGGACAGCCTCAATCAGCCCCAGCATTTT. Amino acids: CASSIKDSLNQPQHF.

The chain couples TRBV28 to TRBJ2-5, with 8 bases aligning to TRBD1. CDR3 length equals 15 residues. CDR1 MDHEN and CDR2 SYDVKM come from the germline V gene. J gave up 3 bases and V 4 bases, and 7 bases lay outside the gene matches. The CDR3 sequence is CASSSLDRGKETQYF. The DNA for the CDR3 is TGTGCCAGCAGTTCCCTCGACAGGGGTAAAGAGACCCAGTACTTC.